The source of this TCR beta chain is a study of cytomegalovirus exposure and HLA in healthy donors. As for the study in general: The 130 or so validation repertoires, a later analysis reported, used the same platform as the approximately 730 repertoires from the first cohort.

Profiled with immunoSEQ multiplex PCR; TCRdb holds only in-frame clones, not every one. The sample shows approximately 280,000 clones, approximately 87% of them seen only once. This clone has only one observation. Its cognate antigen is unknown. Study-wide findings and caveats: The classifier reportedly diagnosed cytomegalovirus status with high specificity and sensitivity. In vitro assays verified that a few CMV-associated chains recognized CMV antigens specifically.

The specimen sequenced was PBMCs. The clonotype comes from a woman in her late teens or twenties in good health and CMV-seronegative.

For the CDR3, the DNA is TGTGCCAGCAGCTTAGCACTCCCAGGGGACCAGTACTTC. It translates to CASSLALPGDQYF. V and J are TRBV11-2 and TRBJ2-5; a possible D gene is TRBD1 (6 bases). The germline gives CDR1 SGHAT, CDR2 FQNNGV. This CDR3 region has 13 residues. V lost 1 base, J lost 10 bases, and 13 bases lay in between.